One and the same sample provided the 14 T cell receptor beta chains below, sequenced in a study of T-cell reconstitution after alpha-beta-depleted transplantation in children. Unique molecular identifiers tagged the TCRbeta library. TCRdb ran MiXCR on the PCR reads and lists one entry per CDR3 protein. The sample consists of more than 40,000 distinct CDR3 sequences, roughly 50% of them appearing once. This specimen consisted of peripheral blood, obtained before TCRalphabeta/CD19-depleted stem cell transplant. Receptors originate from a boy in the first two years of life with SCID, due to receive a stem cell transplant.

There are many counts of this clonotype. The rearrangement links TRBV20-1 to TRBJ2-7; TRBD1 matches at 7 bases. The CDR3 runs to 13 residues. V shed 5 bases, J shed 4 bases, and the junction held 8 bases outside the gene matches. Germline CDR1 reads DFQATT; CDR2 reads SNEGSKA (reference sequence). The chain's CDR3 is CSAEWDSIYEQYF. Here the CDR3 DNA reads TGCAGTGCTGAATGGGACAGCATTTACGAGCAGTACTTC.

This clonotype has only a few counts. This rearrangement joins TRBV7-9 to TRBJ2-7; 7 bases match TRBD1. This CDR3 spans 12 amino acids. Trimming cost V 5 bases and J 6 bases; bases outside gene matches: 4. Per the germline V gene, CDR1 is SEHNR and CDR2 is FQNEAQ (reference sequence). CDR3 nucleotide sequence: TGTGCCAGCAGCCCCACAGGGGTCGAGCAGTACTTC. As protein: CASSPTGVEQYF.

This clonotype was seen a few times. The rearrangement joins TRBV27 to TRBJ2-7; the D gene is possibly TRBD1 (6 bases). Germline lookup yields CDR1 MNHEY and CDR2 SMNVEV (reference sequence). The V gene lost 5 bases and the J gene lost 7 bases, with 15 bases spanning the gap. CDR3 size: 13 residues. The CDR3: CASSPETGLEQYF. In DNA form, the CDR3 reads TGTGCCAGCAGTCCGGAGACAGGTCTTGAGCAGTACTTC.

This clonotype was observed many times. The chain is built from TRBV7-2 and TRBJ2-3; 10 bases line up with TRBD1. The V and J ends lost 5 bases and 3 bases, in that order; junction bases with no gene match: 5. Germline loops: CDR1 SGHTA, CDR2 FQGNSA. The CDR3 contains 15 residues. CDR3 sequence: CASSRRTGGTDTQYF. In DNA, the CDR3 is TGTGCCAGCAGCCGCCGGACAGGGGGAACAGATACGCAGTATTTT.

The chain links TRBV12-3 or TRBV12-4 to TRBJ2-4, with TRBD2 matching over 13 bases. The CDR3 contains 15 residues. Trimming took 3 bases from V and 7 from J; bases not matched to a gene: 3. The CDR3 DNA reads as TGTGCCAGCAGTTTTGGGACTAGCGGGGAGAACATTCAGTACTTC. Encoded protein: CASSFGTSGENIQYF.

This clonotype was counted between two and nine times. The chain carries TRBV7-9 and TRBJ2-5, with unresolved D. V lost 5 bases, J lost 5 bases, and 12 bases lay in between. The V gene's germline CDR1 is SEHNR and CDR2 FQNEAQ (reference sequence). CDR3 length equals 13 residues. The CDR3 DNA follows: TGTGCCAGCAGCCCAAAAAGCGACGAGACCCAGTACTTC. This encodes CASSPKSDETQYF.

The J gene is TRBJ1-2, the V gene TRBV7-9; 11 bases map to TRBD1. Germline V gene data show CDR1 as SEHNR and CDR2 as FQNEAQ (reference sequence). The CDR3 is made up of 15 amino acids. Losses at the gene ends were 4 bases for V and 4 bases for J; bases not matched to a gene: 5. CDR3 residues: CASSYRDRGSYGYTF. The CDR3, as DNA: TGTGCCAGCAGCTACCGGGACAGGGGGTCCTATGGCTACACCTTC.

The V and J genes are TRBV27 and TRBJ2-3; D perhaps matches TRBD1 (6 bases). The length of the CDR3 is 16 residues. Trimming cost V 6 bases and J 6 bases, with 22 bases left between them. In germline, CDR1 is MNHEY, CDR2 SMNVEV (reference sequence). The CDR3 nucleotides are TGTGCCAGCAGCCAAAGGGGGAGAGTCGAATCGGATACGCAGTATTTT. The encoded protein is CASSQRGRVESDTQYF.

This clonotype was counted a few times. CDR3 loop: CASSLQDGAHSPLHF. In DNA form, the CDR3 reads TGTGCCAGCAGTTTACAGGATGGTGCCCATTCACCCCTCCACTTT. This rearrangement joins TRBV27 to TRBJ1-6, with D hard to call. CDR1 is MNHEY and CDR2 is SMNVEV in the germline V gene (reference sequence). The length of the CDR3 is 15 residues. The V gene lost 2 bases and the J gene lost 8 bases, with 13 bases spanning the gap.

V gene TRBV5-1 combines with J gene TRBJ2-3; D gene unclear. The CDR3 sequence is 12 residues long. Trimming removed 4 bases at V and 7 bases at J, with 10 bases between. In germline, CDR1 is SGHRS, CDR2 YFSETQ. CDR3 residues: CASSVLGYTQYF. The CDR3 bases are TGCGCCAGCAGCGTTCTCGGGTATACGCAGTATTTT.

This CDR3 is CATSDETGPYNEQFF. CDR3 coding DNA: TGTGCCACCAGTGACGAGACAGGGCCCTACAATGAGCAGTTCTTC. The chain carries TRBV24-1 and TRBJ2-1; 7 positions agree with TRBD1. CDR1 KGHDR and CDR2 SFDVKD come from the germline V gene. This CDR3 contains 15 residues. The junction had 4 bases not matched to a gene; V was cut back by 4 bases and J by 2 bases.

This clonotype has a single count. V usage is TRBV7-6 and J usage is TRBJ2-4; 7 nucleotides match TRBD1. The CDR3 spans 13 residues. J was trimmed by 8 bases and V by 1 base; bases with no gene match: 2. Germline lookup yields CDR1 SGHVS and CDR2 FNYEAQ. CDR3: CASSLGDRDIQYF. CDR3 nucleotide sequence: TGTGCCAGCAGCTTAGGCGACAGGGACATTCAGTACTTC.

The chain carries TRBV29-1 and TRBJ2-7; 7 bases line up with TRBD1. Germline lookup yields CDR1 SQVTM and CDR2 ANQGSEA. CDR3 length equals 15 residues. After removal of 2 bases from V and 2 bases from J, the junction contained 9 bases not matched to a gene. CDR3 nucleotides: TGCAGCGTTGAACTCCCAGCGGACAGGACCTACGAGCAGTACTTC. Protein: CSVELPADRTYEQYF.

The rearrangement links TRBV27 to TRBJ2-7; D possibly corresponds to TRBD1 (5 bases). Germline assignment: CDR1 MNHEY and CDR2 SMNVEV (reference sequence). This CDR3 has 16 residues. Trimming removed 5 bases at V and 5 bases at J, with 22 bases between. CDR3 DNA sequence: TGTGCCAGCAGTCCTAGGGCGACAACCAGGGCCAACGAGCAGTACTTC. Residues: CASSPRATTRANEQYF.